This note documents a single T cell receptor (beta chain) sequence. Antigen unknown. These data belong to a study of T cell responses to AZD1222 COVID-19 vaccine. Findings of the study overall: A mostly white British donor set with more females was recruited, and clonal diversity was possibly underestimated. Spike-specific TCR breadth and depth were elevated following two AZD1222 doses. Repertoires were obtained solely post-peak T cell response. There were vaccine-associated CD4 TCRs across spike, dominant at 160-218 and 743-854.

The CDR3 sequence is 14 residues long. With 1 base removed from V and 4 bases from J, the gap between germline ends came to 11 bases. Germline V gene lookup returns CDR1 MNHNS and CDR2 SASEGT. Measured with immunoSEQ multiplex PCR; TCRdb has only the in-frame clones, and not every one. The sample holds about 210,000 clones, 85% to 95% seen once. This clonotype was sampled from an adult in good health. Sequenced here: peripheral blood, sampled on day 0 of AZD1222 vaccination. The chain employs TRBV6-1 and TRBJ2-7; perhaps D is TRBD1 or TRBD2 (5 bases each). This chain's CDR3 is CASSEVRGTYEQYF. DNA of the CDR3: TGTGCCAGCAGTGAAGTAAGAGGGACGTACGAGCAGTACTTC.